This is a list of T cell receptor beta chains from one sample in a study of long-term antiretroviral therapy in people with HIV. Assay: immunoSEQ multiplex PCR; the TCRdb copy retains only in-frame clones and omits some. The table records some 27,000 clones, roughly 80% of them present only once. The specimen was unsorted PBMCs, collected 2.1 years after starting antiretroviral therapy. All receptors derive from a man aged 30 to 45 with HIV. Both conserved end residues are part of each CDR3. D genes are given only for firm matches. The listing skips clone size in some rows; elsewhere it reads once, few, many or a size class.

clone_size | j_call | cdr3_length | v_call | d_call | cdr3_nt | cdr3_aa
few | TRBJ1-6 | 16 | TRBV15 | TRBD1 | TGTGCCACCAGCGGGACCGGGACAGGGGCTAATTCACCCCTCCACTTT | CATSGTGTGANSPLHF
- | TRBJ2-7 | 19 | TRBV6-1 | TRBD1 | TGTGCCAGCAGTGGCCCGTCCCGGGACAGGGGGCGCATAGGTTCCGAGCAGTACTTC | CASSGPSRDRGRIGSEQYF
- | TRBJ2-2 | 13 | TRBV5-4 | - | TGTGCCAGCAGCTTGGAGACAGCCGGGGAGCTGTTTTTT | CASSLETAGELFF
- | TRBJ1-6 | 17 | TRBV7-3 | - | TGTGCCAGCAGCTTAAGGCCCCCCCCAAGCTCGAATTCACCCCTCCACTTT | CASSLRPPPSSNSPLHF
- | TRBJ2-5 | 14 | TRBV6-5 | - | TGTGCCAGCAGTTACTCACGGTACCAAGAGACCCAGTACTTC | CASSYSRYQETQYF
few | TRBJ2-7 | 13 | TRBV19 | - | TGTGCCAGTAGTATCTCTGGTACCTACGAGCAGTACTTC | CASSISGTYEQYF
- | TRBJ2-7 | 15 | TRBV6-1 | - | TGTGCCAGCAAGGGAGGGGACAAAGGGTCCTACGAGCAGTACTTC | CASKGGDKGSYEQYF
- | TRBJ1-5 | 14 | TRBV2 | TRBD1 | TGTGCCAGCAGGGAGACAGGGGCAGGTCAGCCCCAGCATTTT | CASRETGAGQPQHF
- | TRBJ1-4 | 16 | TRBV7-9 | - | TGTGCCAGCAGCTTATGGAGGTCGGCCGTCCCTGAAAAACTGTTTTTT | CASSLWRSAVPEKLFF
- | TRBJ2-1 | 17 | TRBV5-1 | TRBD2 | TGCGCCAGCAGCTCCGCCCAAGGACTAGCGCCCAACAATGAGCAGTTCTTC | CASSSAQGLAPNNEQFF
- | TRBJ1-2 | 14 | TRBV10-3 | - | TGTGCCATCAGTGAGTCCCGGACGGTCTATAGCTACACCTTC | CAISESRTVYSYTF
- | TRBJ2-3 | 15 | TRBV7-2 | - | TGTGCCAGCAGCAAAGTGGAGAGCTACACAGATACGCAGTATTTT | CASSKVESYTDTQYF
- | TRBJ1-1 | 13 | TRBV7-2 | - | TGTGCCAGCAGCTCTCAACAAGGGACTGAAGCTTTCTTT | CASSSQQGTEAFF
- | TRBJ1-1 | 14 | TRBV19 | - | TGTGCCAGTAGTATTAAGGTGCTGGCGACTGAAGCTTTCTTT | CASSIKVLATEAFF
- | TRBJ2-1 | 16 | TRBV15 | TRBD2 | TGTGCCACCAGCAGAGACTTAGCGGGAGGAGGTAATGAGCAGTTCTTC | CATSRDLAGGGNEQFF
- | TRBJ2-1 | 11 | TRBV30 | - | TGTGCCTGGAGTAGTGGGGGTGAGCAGTTCTTC | CAWSSGGEQFF
once | TRBJ2-2 | 15 | TRBV14 | - | TGTGCCAGCAGCCGTTCCGGGACGAACACCGGGGAGCTGTTTTTT | CASSRSGTNTGELFF